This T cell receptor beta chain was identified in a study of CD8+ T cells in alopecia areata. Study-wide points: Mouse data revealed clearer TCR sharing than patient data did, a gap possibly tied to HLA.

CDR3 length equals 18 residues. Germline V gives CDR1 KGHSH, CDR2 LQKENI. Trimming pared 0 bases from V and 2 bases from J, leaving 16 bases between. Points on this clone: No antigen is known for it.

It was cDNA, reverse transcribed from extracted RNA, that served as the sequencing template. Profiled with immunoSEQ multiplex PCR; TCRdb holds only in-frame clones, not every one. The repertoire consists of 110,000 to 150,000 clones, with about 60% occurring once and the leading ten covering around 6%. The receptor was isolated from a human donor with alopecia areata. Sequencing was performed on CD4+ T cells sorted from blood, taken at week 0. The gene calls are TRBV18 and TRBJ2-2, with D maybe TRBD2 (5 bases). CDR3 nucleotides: TGTGCCAGCTCACCACCGATGGCGCTAGCCCAAAACACCGGGGAGCTGTTTTTT. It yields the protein CASSPPMALAQNTGELFF.